The 22 T cell receptor beta chains presented below share a single source sample, sequenced in a study of beta chain features in type 1 diabetes (dated by TCRdb to 2017 to 2018). The library relied on the immunoSEQ multiplex PCR assay. The High Capacity cDNA Reverse Transcription Kit was used to reverse transcribe all of the isolated RNA, meaning that expressed TCRB transcripts were what got sequenced. TCRdb retrieved this table from immuneACCESS and kept in-frame rearrangements only. Not all clones are present; in checked studies, unresolved V genes account for under half, and no reason is known for the remainder. The sample table records just over 150,000 clones; around 10% of these occur just once. Jointly, the top ten make up roughly 2% of the sample. Sequencing was performed on central memory CD4+ T cells from blood. The receptors shown here come from a man aged 18 to 29 in good health.

The chain joins TRBV5-1 to TRBJ1-1; 8 bases fit TRBD1. V dropped 2 bases and J dropped 5; count of bases not matched to a gene: 5. This CDR3 comprises 14 residues. CDR1 is SGHRS, CDR2 YFSETQ, per germline. The CDR3 DNA sequence: TGCGCCAGCAGCTTACAGGGGGACCGGACTGAAGCTTTCTTT. Translated, it gives CASSLQGDRTEAFF.

Turning to this clone: At the DNA level, this CDR3 is encoded by other sequences in the same sample as well. This sequence joins TRBV7-2 and TRBJ1-2; D call uncertain. Germline V gene data show CDR1 as SGHTA and CDR2 as FQGNSA. V was clipped by 4 bases and J by 4 bases, with 7 bases between them. The CDR3 length is 12 residues. The CDR3: CASSSPGYGYTF. The CDR3 DNA sequence: TGTGCCAGCAGCTCCCCAGGCTATGGCTACACCTTC.

CDR3 amino acids: CASMGTVRNTIYF. In DNA form, the CDR3 reads TGTGCCAGCATGGGGACAGTTAGAAACACCATATATTTT. V gene TRBV28 combines with J gene TRBJ1-3, with TRBD1 matching 7 bases. Per the germline V gene, CDR1 is MDHEN and CDR2 is SYDVKM. Trimming at V came to 7 bases and at J to 5 bases, leaving 5 bases not matched to a gene. CDR3 size: 13 residues.

This clone was detected ten times or more. The chain couples TRBV14 to TRBJ2-5; D possibly uses TRBD1 or TRBD2 (5 bases each). The V and J ends lost 0 bases and 1 base respectively, with 21 bases between them. Germline-derived CDR1 and CDR2 are SGHDN and FVKESK. The CDR3 is 19 amino acids. The CDR3 loop is CASSQDPEGTRQIQETQYF. CDR3 coding DNA: TGTGCCAGCAGCCAAGATCCCGAGGGCACTAGACAGATCCAAGAGACCCAGTACTTC.

The chain carries TRBV7-2 and TRBJ1-5; D is uncertain. From germline, CDR1 is SGHTA and CDR2 FQGNSA. CDR3 length: 15 residues. V lost 4 bases, J lost 7 bases, and 17 bases lay in between. DNA for the CDR3: TGTGCCAGCAGCTCCCACCAAGGAGGTAGGCAGCCCCAGCATTTT. Its translation: CASSSHQGGRQPQHF.

The V gene is TRBV2, the J gene TRBJ2-1; D possibly corresponds to TRBD2 (6 bases). This CDR3 has 12 residues. Germline values: CDR1 SNHLY, CDR2 FYNNEI. Deletions cut 9 bases from V and 8 bases from J, with 14 bases between. The CDR3 loop is CARSRRGDEQFF. Written as DNA, the CDR3 is TGTGCCAGGTCTAGGAGGGGTGATGAGCAGTTCTTC.

This clone was seen more than once but under ten times. The rearrangement joins TRBV5-1 to TRBJ2-5, with 13 bases lining up with TRBD2. The CDR3 runs 17 residues. The V gene's germline CDR1 is SGHRS and CDR2 YFSETQ. With 6 bases clipped from V and 4 bases from J, the junction kept 12 bases outside the gene matches. CDR3 residues: CASNAFRTSGSGETQYF. CDR3 nucleotides: TGCGCCAGCAACGCCTTTAGGACTAGCGGGAGTGGAGAGACCCAGTACTTC.

The rearrangement uses TRBV29-1 and TRBJ1-1, with 9 bases that match TRBD1. J was trimmed by 1 base and V by 3 bases; bases with no gene match: 6. The CDR3 runs to 15 residues. Germline-derived CDR1 and CDR2 are SQVTM and ANQGSEA. In DNA form, the CDR3 reads TGCAGCGTTGAGTCTTCGGGACAGGGGAACACTGAAGCTTTCTTT. Translated, it gives CSVESSGQGNTEAFF.

The J gene is TRBJ2-3, the V gene TRBV6-4, with TRBD1 identical over 10 bases. From germline, CDR1 is MRHNA and CDR2 SNTAGT. V lost 5 bases to trimming and J lost 5 bases; unmatched junction nucleotides: 1. The CDR3 extends over 13 amino acids. The CDR3, as DNA: TGTGCCAGCAGTTGGACAGGGGGAGATACGCAGTATTTT. This translates into CASSWTGGDTQYF.

This clone was counted a few times. The chain links TRBV7-9 to TRBJ1-5; TRBD1 matches 8 bases. The V gene's germline CDR1 is SEHNR and CDR2 FQNEAQ (reference sequence). With V trimmed by 3 bases and J by 4 bases, 8 bases remained unmatched. The CDR3 consists of 16 residues. CDR3 amino acids: CASSFGDRGGNQPQHF. For the CDR3, the DNA is TGTGCCAGCAGCTTTGGAGACAGGGGAGGTAATCAGCCCCAGCATTTT.

The genes are TRBV13 and TRBJ2-7, with 8 bases identical to TRBD1. This CDR3 is 14 amino acids long. Trimming took 5 bases from V and 6 from J; bases not matched to a gene: 9. CDR1 and CDR2 from the germline V gene are PRHDT and FYEKMQ (reference sequence). CDR3: CASSGTWTGSEQYF. The CDR3 DNA follows: TGTGCCAGCAGCGGGACCTGGACAGGGTCCGAGCAGTACTTC.

This clone was counted a few times. The rearrangement uses TRBV6-7 and TRBJ1-2; TRBD1 matches at 7 bases. TRBV6-7 is treated as an ORF (open reading frame) with a function not yet certain. The junction had 7 bases not matched to a gene; V was cut back by 6 bases and J by 6 bases. The CDR3 spans 13 residues. Here the CDR3 reads CASRNDRADGYTF. Here the CDR3 DNA reads TGTGCCAGCAGAAACGACAGGGCGGATGGCTACACCTTC.

CDR3 DNA sequence: TGTGCCAGCAGCCAGGGGATGATGGAGCCCCAGCATTTT. Translating it yields CASSQGMMEPQHF. This rearrangement joins TRBV4-2 to TRBJ1-5, with D unresolved. V was clipped by 3 bases and J by 8 bases, with 11 bases between them. CDR1 LGHNA and CDR2 YNFKEQ come from the germline V gene. The CDR3 is 13 residues long.

The chain couples TRBV5-4 to TRBJ2-1, with 11 bases that match TRBD2. There are 14 residues in the CDR3. The trim removed 3 bases at V and 8 bases at J, leaving 4 bases unmatched. The germline V gene encodes CDR1 SGHNT and CDR2 YYREEE (reference sequence). This CDR3 reads CASSYTSGSYEQFF. CDR3 bases: TGTGCCAGCAGCTACACTAGCGGGAGTTATGAGCAGTTCTTC.

The J gene is TRBJ2-1, the V gene TRBV9, with 7 bases lining up with TRBD2. The ends lost 4 bases at V and 9 bases at J; junction bases unmatched: 13. The germline V gene encodes CDR1 SGDLS and CDR2 YYNGEE. This CDR3 region has 15 residues. The CDR3 sequence is CASSPLGGEAGEQFF. CDR3 DNA sequence: TGTGCCAGCAGCCCGCTTGGGGGGGAGGCGGGTGAGCAGTTCTTC.

The CDR3: CASSVDRNTIYF. The CDR3 nucleotides read TGTGCCAGCAGCGTAGATCGAAACACCATATATTTT. V is TRBV9 and J is TRBJ1-3; D gene unclear. This CDR3 region has 12 residues. V lost 0 bases and J 5 bases, leaving 3 bases between the germline ends. CDR1 SGDLS and CDR2 YYNGEE come from the germline V gene.

This clone was picked up a small number of times. The rearrangement links TRBV2 to TRBJ2-5; D perhaps matches TRBD1 (5 bases). This CDR3 contains 11 residues. CDR1 is SNHLY and CDR2 is FYNNEI in the germline V gene. The V end lost 8 bases, the J end lost 5 bases, and 9 bases lay between the germline ends. The CDR3 DNA reads TGTGCCAGCGGGGCCTTGGAGACCCAGTACTTC. Translation gives CASGALETQYF.

Only a few counts were recorded for this clone. The DNA for the CDR3 is TGCGCCAGCAGACGGGAACACTACTACGAGCAGTACTTC. Amino acid sequence: CASRREHYYEQYF. The chain has TRBV5-1 and TRBJ2-7; a possible D gene is TRBD2 (5 bases). V lost 5 bases to trimming and J lost 3 bases, with 12 bases between them. CDR1 and CDR2 from the germline V gene are SGHRS and YFSETQ. This CDR3 spans 13 amino acids.

V usage is TRBV15 and J usage is TRBJ1-3, with D perhaps matching TRBD1 (5 bases). Looked up from germline, CDR1 is LNHNV and CDR2 is YYDKDF (reference sequence). The V and J ends lost 3 bases and 0 bases respectively, with 21 bases between them. There are 19 residues in the CDR3. CDR3 sequence (DNA): TGTGCCACCAGCAGCGATGGGACGAGGGCCACCTCCTCTGGAAACACCATATATTTT. This encodes CATSSDGTRATSSGNTIYF.

This clone was found a few times. The chain joins TRBV5-4 to TRBJ2-7; TRBD1 aligns across 12 bases. Germline CDR1 and CDR2: SGHNT and YYREEE (reference sequence). This CDR3 is 15 amino acids long. With V trimmed by 0 bases and J by 7 bases, 5 bases remained unmatched. The CDR3, as DNA: TGTGCCAGCAGCTTGGCGGGACAGGGGGCAAGAGAGCAGTACTTC. Amino acids: CASSLAGQGAREQYF. Using reference TRBV5-4 and TRBJ2-7 for the parts outside the CDR3, the full variable domain is ETGVTQSPTHLIKTRGQQVTLRCSSQSGHNTVSWYQQALGQGPQFIFQYYREEENGRGNFPPRFSGLQFPNYSSELNVNALELDDSALYLCASSLAGQGAREQYFGPGTRLTVT.

This sequence joins TRBV18 and TRBJ2-3, with 7 bases fitting TRBD2. Germline V CDR1 and CDR2: KGHSH, LQKENI. The junction had 6 bases not matched to a gene; V was cut back by 0 bases and J by 6 bases. This CDR3 has 15 amino acids. CDR3 in amino acids: CASSPPLLARDTQYF. CDR3 nucleotides: TGTGCCAGCTCACCACCGTTACTAGCGAGGGATACGCAGTATTTT.

This clone has more than one count but fewer than ten. The CDR3 protein is CASSRGLAGGQETQYF. The CDR3 DNA reads as TGCGCCAGCAGCCGGGGACTAGCGGGGGGACAAGAGACCCAGTACTTC. This sequence joins TRBV4-3 and TRBJ2-5; 15 bases agree with TRBD2. This CDR3 comprises 16 residues. The J segment lost 2 bases and the V segment lost 4 bases, leaving 2 bases of the junction unmatched. Germline V CDR1 and CDR2: LGHNA, YSLEER.